This TCR beta chain was profiled in a study of blood T cell repertoires in COVID-19. For the study at large: Specimens from acute and convalescent COVID-19 originated in the United States, Italy and Spain. From T cells, B-cell-depleted T cells, or PBMCs came the material, which was cDNA or gDNA.

J gave up 2 bases and V 5 bases, and 8 bases lay outside the gene matches. Germline loops: CDR1 SGHNT, CDR2 YYREEE (reference sequence). The CDR3 consists of 16 residues. TCRdb's table, derived via immunoSEQ multiplex PCR, lists solely in-frame clones and lacks some. The sample consists of 120,000 to 150,000 clones, roughly 82% of them appearing once. The material sequenced was peripheral blood. V usage is TRBV5-4 and J usage is TRBJ2-3, with 10 bases lining up with TRBD2. This TCR was sampled from a human donor in a cohort sampled during active COVID-19. In nucleotides, the CDR3 is TGTGCCAGCAGTTGGTCCCTAGCGGGGGACACAGATACGCAGTATTTT. It encodes CASSWSLAGDTDTQYF.